This T cell receptor (beta chain) was identified during a study of graft-versus-host responses after intestinal transplantation. The overall study: Every transplant recipient was induced with anti-thymocyte globulin, then maintained on tacrolimus and steroids for approximately three years. Overall study findings and caveats: With peak circulating GvH clone levels came an association with early post-transplant HvG declines. GvH clones detected in recipient marrow included some appearing first in ileum or blood. Individuals carrying graft-donor T cell macrochimerism showed high graft-versus-host to host-versus-graft clonal ratios in allografts.

The authors processed graft tissue to release intraepithelial and lamina propria lymphocytes. In regard to this clone: Its antigen is as yet unknown.

Sequencing used immunoSEQ multiplex PCR; TCRdb keeps in-frame clones, though not all of them. The table includes about 17,000 clones, 65% to 85% detected once. Deletions cut 1 base from V and 10 bases from J, with 14 bases between. The CDR3 has 15 residues. Germline V gene sequence: CDR1 SEHNR, CDR2 FQNEAQ (reference sequence). This clonotype was sampled from a human patient who received an intestinal transplant, so some T cells may come from the graft donor. This chain uses TRBV7-9 with TRBJ1-6, with D possibly being TRBD1 (5 bases). Sequenced material: ileum tissue, taken almost 470 days after intestinal transplant. DNA of the CDR3: TGTGCCAGCAGCTTAGAGCAGGGTCGGGGCTCACCCCTCCACTTT. It translates to CASSLEQGRGSPLHF. Full variable domain (missing parts from reference TRBV7-9 and TRBJ1-6): DTGVSQNPRHKITKRGQNVTFRCDPISEHNRLYWYRQTLGQGPEFLTYFQNEAQLEKSRLLSDRFSAERPKGSFSTLEIQRTEQGDSAMYLCASSLEQGRGSPLHFGNGTRLTVT.